Included here is one T cell receptor beta chain sequence, with context. The sample is drawn from a study of long-term antiretroviral therapy in people with HIV. The assay used was immunoSEQ (version v3.0), run at survey level. The data were produced by immunoSEQ multiplex PCR, yet TCRdb's version contains in-frame clones alone and is incomplete. The sample comprises about 11,000 clones, around four fifths of which are singletons, and 15% to 20% rests with the top ten. The ends lost 5 bases at V and 5 bases at J; junction bases unmatched: 6. CDR3 length: 14 amino acids. Germline V gives CDR1 MNHEY, CDR2 SMNVEV (reference sequence).

Source: unsorted PBMCs, taken at the start of antiretroviral therapy, before treatment. This clonotype was sampled from a man aged 25-40 years with HIV. The chain carries TRBV27 and TRBJ2-1; 7 nucleotides align to TRBD2. CDR3 DNA: TGTGCCAGCAGTCGCGGGACTACTAACAATGAGCAGTTCTTC. Its translation is CASSRGTTNNEQFF.